This T cell receptor beta chain comes out of a study of T cells expressing NK-cell markers. Study as a whole: Most of the eight sequenced donors tested HCMV-seropositive; one tested seronegative.

TCRdb reprocessed the 5' RACE reads, keeping one entry per CDR3 protein, no DNA. The table lists 250,000 or so distinct CDR3 sequences. The CDR3 has 17 residues. Per germline, CDR1 SGHRS and CDR2 YFSETQ. Sequencing used blood T cells: a sorted CD56 or NKG2C T cell subset, CD4+ or CD8+ T cells, or bulk PBMC T cells (not recorded which). The TCR originated in a woman aged 18 to 69 in good health. This sequence joins TRBV5-1 and TRBJ2-1; checking the TCRdb D call of TRBD2 is not possible without DNA. The CDR3 protein is CASSLERLAGGPNEQFF.